One sample yielded the 9 T cell receptor beta chains listed below, sequenced in a study of blood T cell repertoires in COVID-19. Clones were read by immunoSEQ multiplex PCR, and TCRdb kept only the in-frame ones, dropping some. The table lists around 220,000 clones, 90% of them singletons, with about 15% in the top ten. The sample was PBMCs or T cells enriched from blood (not recorded which). Receptors were obtained from a man under 40 who had been exposed to COVID-19.

The genes are TRBV2 and TRBJ2-7; possibly TRBD2 for D (6 bases). Germline V gene data show CDR1 as SNHLY and CDR2 as FYNNEI. The CDR3 extends over 14 amino acids. Trimming removed 4 bases at V and 7 bases at J, with 17 bases between. In DNA, the CDR3 is TGTGCCAGCAGTGTATTAGCGGCCTCATCGGAGCAGTACTTC. Amino acid sequence: CASSVLAASSEQYF.

This chain connects TRBV5-5 to TRBJ2-2; D is perhaps TRBD2 (7 bases). Germline V lookup: CDR1 SGHKS, CDR2 YYEKEE (reference sequence). The CDR3 length is 16 residues. Trimming shortened V by 2 bases and J by 1 base, and 12 bases separated the two germline ends. The CDR3 nucleotides are TGTGCCAGCAGCTTTGAGGGGGGGATGAACACCGGGGAGCTGTTTTTT. It encodes CASSFEGGMNTGELFF.

This rearrangement joins TRBV5-6 to TRBJ2-5; 11 bases are shared with TRBD2. The CDR3 is 16 amino acids. From germline, CDR1 is SGHDT and CDR2 YYEEEE. V trimming: 4 bases; J trimming: 4 bases; junction bases outside the gene matches: 9. CDR3 in amino acids: CASSPTLAGGTETQYF. CDR3 bases: TGTGCCAGCAGCCCCACGCTAGCGGGGGGCACAGAGACCCAGTACTTC.

The V gene is TRBV11-2, the J gene TRBJ2-1; 8 bases map to TRBD2. CDR3 length: 17 amino acids. With V trimmed by 5 bases and J by 3 bases, 12 bases remained unmatched. CDR1 and CDR2 from the germline V gene are SGHAT and FQNNGV. CDR3 sequence (DNA): TGTGCCAGCAGCCTTACACCGGGGGGGAGCCTCTACAATGAGCAGTTCTTC. Amino acids: CASSLTPGGSLYNEQFF.

The rearrangement uses TRBV14 and TRBJ2-5; weak D call: TRBD2 (7 bases). The germline V gene has CDR1 SGHDN and CDR2 FVKESK. Trimming shortened V by 4 bases and J by 1 base, and 16 bases separated the two germline ends. This CDR3 is built from 16 residues. CDR3 loop: CASSRTFGGLQETQYF. The CDR3 DNA is TGTGCCAGCAGCCGTACTTTCGGGGGGCTCCAAGAGACCCAGTACTTC.

This chain links TRBV5-8 with TRBJ1-6, with 7 bases lining up with TRBD1. Germline V CDR1 and CDR2: SGHTS, YDEGEE. CDR3 length equals 15 residues. Losses at the gene ends were 5 bases for V and 7 bases for J; bases not matched to a gene: 9. The CDR3, as DNA: TGTGCCAGCAGTTACGCCGGGACAGTGAATTCACCCCTCCACTTT. This sequence encodes CASSYAGTVNSPLHF.

J is TRBJ2-7 and V is TRBV9; a weak D match, TRBD2 (6 bases). Germline V gene sequence: CDR1 SGDLS, CDR2 YYNGEE. V was shortened by 0 bases and J by 5 bases, with 12 bases between the two germline ends. This CDR3 region has 14 residues. The CDR3 reads CASSVVATGDEQYF. CDR3 DNA sequence: TGTGCCAGCAGCGTAGTGGCCACGGGAGACGAGCAGTACTTC.

The chain uses TRBV7-9 and TRBJ1-4, with D possibly matching TRBD1 (6 bases). The CDR3 is 14 amino acids. V was trimmed by 5 bases and J by 8 bases, leaving 15 bases between them. Looked up from germline, CDR1 is SEHNR and CDR2 is FQNEAQ (reference sequence). CDR3 sequence reads: CASSHKGQEEKLFF. In nucleotides, the CDR3 is TGTGCCAGCAGCCACAAGGGACAAGAGGAAAAACTGTTTTTT.

V is TRBV4-1 and J is TRBJ1-1; TRBD1 aligns across 8 bases. This CDR3 contains 14 residues. Germline CDR1 and CDR2: MGHRA and YSYEKL. V was pared by 4 bases and J by 0 bases, with 1 base of the junction left unmatched. The CDR3 DNA reads TGCGCCAGCAGCCCGACAGGGGTGAACACTGAAGCTTTCTTT. Encoded protein: CASSPTGVNTEAFF.